This entry concerns a single TCR beta chain. Its matching antigen is unknown. A far larger clone is one nucleotide away, so this likely arose from a read error. The source of the sample is a study of blood T cells in healthy people across ages. Study conclusions and caveats: Reliance upon unsorted PBMCs precluded definitive naive versus antigen-experienced comparison. Among long-lived donors, naive CD4+ cells were more numerous and diversity higher than in aged donors.

A sample-barcoded 5' primer and a J-beta primer mix were used in a second PCR of roughly 6 to 11 cycles. Tags on each cDNA molecule came from a template-switch adaptor with 12 random nucleotides. TCRdb ran MiXCR on the 5' RACE reads and lists one entry per CDR3 protein. The repertoire holds roughly 570,000 distinct CDR3 sequences, about 26% seen once, with less than 20% in the top ten. The V end was cut by 2 bases, the J end by 4 bases, with 2 bases between. The CDR3 length is 11 residues. Germline V gene data show CDR1 as MNHNS and CDR2 as SASEGT. Sequenced input: blood. This TCR was sampled from a woman in her 70s in good health. J is TRBJ2-5 and V is TRBV6-1; D ambiguous. CDR3: CASSEPETQYF. The CDR3 DNA reads as TGTGCCAGCAGTGAACCAGAGACCCAGTACTTC.